This TCR beta chain was identified in a study of CD8 T cells in ankylosing spondylitis. Broader study findings: Within ankylosing spondylitis blood, a TCR beta motif made up of several highly homologous variants appeared to be characteristic.

As for this clonotype: As yet, its antigen is unknown.

V was trimmed by 0 bases and J by 7 bases, leaving 10 bases between them. This CDR3 contains 13 residues. Germline-derived CDR1 and CDR2 are MGHRA and YSYEKL. TCRdb ran MiXCR on the 5' RACE reads and lists one entry per CDR3 protein. The sample lists about 450,000 distinct CDR3 sequences; roughly 27% were seen once. The rearrangement joins TRBV4-1 to TRBJ2-7, with unresolved D. Sequencing used blood, either unsorted or a sorted T cell fraction (not recorded which). This clonotype was sampled from a male donor with ankylosing spondylitis. As DNA, the CDR3 is TGCGCCAGCAGCCAAGACTCCACGAAGGAGCAGTACGTC. Its translation is CASSQDSTKEQYV.